The source of this T cell receptor (beta chain) is a study of blood T cell repertoires in COVID-19. Study as a whole: The study drew acute and convalescent COVID-19 samples from the United States, Italy and Spain. T cells, B-cell-depleted T cells, or PBMCs supplied cDNA or gDNA.

Germline values: CDR1 GTSNPN, CDR2 SVGIG (reference sequence). The V and J ends lost 5 bases and 2 bases respectively, with 13 bases between them. The CDR3 spans 15 residues. Study processing details: Scientists estimated how many nucleated cells there were by amplifying reference gene primers. Assay: immunoSEQ multiplex PCR; the TCRdb copy retains only in-frame clones and omits some. V and J calls and clone size follow that table, whereas D and trimming were derived from the DNA. The data hold some 96,000 clones, with 90% observed a single time. The rearrangement links TRBV30 to TRBJ1-6; no clear D gene. This TCR was recovered from a man aged 60-69 years with acute or convalescent COVID-19. Sequencing used peripheral blood. The CDR3 sequence is CAWAAGSPYNSPLHF. The CDR3 DNA reads TGTGCCTGGGCGGCGGGGTCACCCTATAATTCACCCCTCCACTTT.